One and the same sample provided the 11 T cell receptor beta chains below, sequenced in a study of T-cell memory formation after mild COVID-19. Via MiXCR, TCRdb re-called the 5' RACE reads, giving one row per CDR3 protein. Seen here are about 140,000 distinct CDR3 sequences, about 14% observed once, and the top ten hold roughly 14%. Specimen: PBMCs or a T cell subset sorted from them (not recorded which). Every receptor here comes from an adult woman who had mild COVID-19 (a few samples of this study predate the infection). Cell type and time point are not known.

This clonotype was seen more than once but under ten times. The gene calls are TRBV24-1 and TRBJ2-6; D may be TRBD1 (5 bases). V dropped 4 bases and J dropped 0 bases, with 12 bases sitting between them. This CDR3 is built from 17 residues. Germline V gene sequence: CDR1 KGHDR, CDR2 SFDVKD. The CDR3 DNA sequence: TGTGCCACCAGTGAGTCGACAGAACCCTCTGGGGCCAACGTCCTGACTTTC. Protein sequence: CATSESTEPSGANVLTF.

The CDR3 DNA sequence: TGTGCCAGCAGCTTGGTCCTTGGCCAGGCGCTCTCTGGGGCCAACGTCCTGACTTTC. It is translated as CASSLVLGQALSGANVLTF. The chain employs TRBV5-6 and TRBJ2-6; D is ambiguous. The germline V and J ends were trimmed by 0 bases and 0 bases, with 16 bases remaining between them. Germline CDR1 SGHDT, CDR2 YYEEEE. The CDR3 has 19 amino acids.

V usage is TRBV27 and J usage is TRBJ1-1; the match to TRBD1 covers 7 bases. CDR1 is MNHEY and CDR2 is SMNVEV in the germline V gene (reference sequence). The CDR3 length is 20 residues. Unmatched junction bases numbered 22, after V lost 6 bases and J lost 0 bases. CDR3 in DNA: TGTGCCAGCAGCCCCGGGGGGACAGCAGCCCTGGGGGGGTTGAACACTGAAGCTTTCTTT. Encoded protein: CASSPGGTAALGGLNTEAFF.

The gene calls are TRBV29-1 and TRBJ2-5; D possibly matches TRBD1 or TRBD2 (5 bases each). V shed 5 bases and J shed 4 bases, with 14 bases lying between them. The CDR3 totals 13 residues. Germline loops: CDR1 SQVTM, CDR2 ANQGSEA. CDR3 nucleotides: TGCAGCGTTCGGGGCAGGGTCACAGAGACCCAGTACTTC. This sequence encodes CSVRGRVTETQYF.

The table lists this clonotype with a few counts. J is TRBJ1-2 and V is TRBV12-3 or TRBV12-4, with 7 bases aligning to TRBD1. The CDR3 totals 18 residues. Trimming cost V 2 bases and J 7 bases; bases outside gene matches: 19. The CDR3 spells CASSLRIFPGGKLAGYTF. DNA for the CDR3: TGTGCCAGCAGTTTACGGATTTTCCCAGGGGGGAAGCTAGCTGGCTACACCTTC.

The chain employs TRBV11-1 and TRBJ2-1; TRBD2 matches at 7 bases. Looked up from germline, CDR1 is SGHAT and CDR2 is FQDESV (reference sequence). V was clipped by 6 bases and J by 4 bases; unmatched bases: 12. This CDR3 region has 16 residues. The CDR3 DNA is TGTGCCAGCAGTTTCGAACCTAGCGGATGGTACAATGAGCAGTTCTTC. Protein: CASSFEPSGWYNEQFF. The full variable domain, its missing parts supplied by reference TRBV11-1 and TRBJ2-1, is EAEVAQSPRYKITEKSQAVAFWCDPISGHATLYWYRQILGQGPELLVQFQDESVVDDSQLPKDRFSAERLKGVDSTLKIQPAELGDSAMYLCASSFEPSGWYNEQFFGPGTRLTVL.

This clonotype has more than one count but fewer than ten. The CDR3 DNA reads TGTGCCAGCAGAGACAGGGTCGAGCAGTACTTC. Its translation: CASRDRVEQYF. The chain is built from TRBV6-2 or TRBV6-3 and TRBJ2-7; 7 bases line up with TRBD1. With V trimmed by 6 bases and J by 6 bases, 2 bases remained unmatched. The length of the CDR3 is 11 residues. The V gene's germline CDR1 is MNHEY and CDR2 SVGEGT.

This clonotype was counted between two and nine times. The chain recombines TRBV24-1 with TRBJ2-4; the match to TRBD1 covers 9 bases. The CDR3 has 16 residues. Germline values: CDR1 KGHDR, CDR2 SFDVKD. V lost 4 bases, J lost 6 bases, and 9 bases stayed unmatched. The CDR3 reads CATSDSRTGVTNIQYF. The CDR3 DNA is TGTGCCACCAGTGACTCTAGGACAGGGGTCACAAACATTCAGTACTTC.

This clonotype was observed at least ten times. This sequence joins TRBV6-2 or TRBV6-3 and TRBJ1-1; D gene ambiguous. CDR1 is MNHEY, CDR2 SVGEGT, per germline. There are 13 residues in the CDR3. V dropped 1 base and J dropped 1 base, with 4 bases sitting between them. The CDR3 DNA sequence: TGTGCCAGCAGTTACTTGCAGAACACTGAAGCTTTCTTT. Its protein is CASSYLQNTEAFF.

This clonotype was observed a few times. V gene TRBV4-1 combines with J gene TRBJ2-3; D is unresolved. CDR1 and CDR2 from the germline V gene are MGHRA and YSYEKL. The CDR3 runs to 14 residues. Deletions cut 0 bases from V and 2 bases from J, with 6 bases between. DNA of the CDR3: TGCGCCAGCAGCCAAGAGGGCGTCACAGATACGCAGTATTTT. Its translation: CASSQEGVTDTQYF.

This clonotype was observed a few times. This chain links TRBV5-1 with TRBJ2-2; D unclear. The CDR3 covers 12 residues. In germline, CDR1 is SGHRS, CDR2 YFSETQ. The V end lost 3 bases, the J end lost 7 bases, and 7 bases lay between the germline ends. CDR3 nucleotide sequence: TGCGCCAGCAGCTCGACGTACGGGGAGCTGTTTTTT. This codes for CASSSTYGELFF.